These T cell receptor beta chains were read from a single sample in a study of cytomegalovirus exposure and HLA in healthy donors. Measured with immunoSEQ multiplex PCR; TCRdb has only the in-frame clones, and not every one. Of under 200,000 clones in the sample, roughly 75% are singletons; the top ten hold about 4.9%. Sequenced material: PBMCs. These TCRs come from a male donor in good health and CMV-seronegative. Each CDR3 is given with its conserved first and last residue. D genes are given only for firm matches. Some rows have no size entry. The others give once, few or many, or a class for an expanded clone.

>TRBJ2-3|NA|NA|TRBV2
CASSLTDTQYF
TGTGCCAGCAGTCTCACAGATACGCAGTATTTT
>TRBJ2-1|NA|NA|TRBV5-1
CASSLQGNEQFF
TGCGCCAGCAGCCTTCAGGGGAATGAGCAGTTCTTC
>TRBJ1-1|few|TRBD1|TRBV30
CAFRTGGWNTEAFF
TGTGCCTTCCGGACAGGGGGCTGGAACACTGAAGCTTTCTTT
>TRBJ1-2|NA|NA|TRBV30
CAWSVDSSNYGYTF
TGTGCCTGGAGTGTCGACAGTTCTAACTATGGCTACACCTTC
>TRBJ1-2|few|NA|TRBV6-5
CASSLAGLYGYTF
TGTGCCAGCAGCCTGGCGGGCCTCTATGGCTACACCTTC
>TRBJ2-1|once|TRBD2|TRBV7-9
CASRAGLADYNEQFF
TGTGCCAGCAGGGCGGGACTAGCAGACTACAATGAGCAGTTCTTC
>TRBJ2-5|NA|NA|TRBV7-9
CASSLSDRPGPQETQYF
TGTGCCAGCAGTTTGTCAGACCGCCCAGGCCCCCAAGAGACCCAGTACTTC
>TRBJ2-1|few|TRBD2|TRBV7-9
CASSPGTSLSYNEQFF
TGTGCCAGCAGCCCCGGGACTAGTTTATCCTACAATGAGCAGTTCTTC
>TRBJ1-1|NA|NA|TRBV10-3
CAIRGVGVTEAFF
TGTGCCATCCGGGGGGTAGGGGTCACTGAAGCTTTCTTT
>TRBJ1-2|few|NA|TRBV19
CASRASTAGPNYGYTF
TGTGCCAGTAGGGCCTCCACGGCAGGCCCCAACTATGGCTACACCTTC
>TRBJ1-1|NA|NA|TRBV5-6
CASSLVPREYTDEWEAFF
TGTGCCAGCAGCTTGGTACCCCGGGAATATACTGACGAGTGGGAAGCTTTCTTT
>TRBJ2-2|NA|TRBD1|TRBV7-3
CASTSLGTGLATGELFF
TGTGCCAGCACCAGTTTGGGGACAGGGCTTGCCACCGGGGAGCTGTTTTTT